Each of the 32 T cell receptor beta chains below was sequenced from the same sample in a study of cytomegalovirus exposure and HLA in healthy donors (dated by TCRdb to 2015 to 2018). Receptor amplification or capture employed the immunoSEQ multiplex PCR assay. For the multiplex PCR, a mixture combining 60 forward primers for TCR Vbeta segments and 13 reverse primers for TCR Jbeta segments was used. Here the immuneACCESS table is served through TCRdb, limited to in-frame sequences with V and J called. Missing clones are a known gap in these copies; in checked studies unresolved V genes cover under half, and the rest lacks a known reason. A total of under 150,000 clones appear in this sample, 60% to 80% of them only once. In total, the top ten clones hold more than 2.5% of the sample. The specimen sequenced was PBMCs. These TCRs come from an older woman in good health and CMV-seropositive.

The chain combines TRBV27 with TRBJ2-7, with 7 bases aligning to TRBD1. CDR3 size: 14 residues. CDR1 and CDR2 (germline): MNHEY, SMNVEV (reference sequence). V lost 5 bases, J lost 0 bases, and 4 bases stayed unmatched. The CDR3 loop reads CASSKTGSSYEQYF. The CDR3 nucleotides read TGTGCCAGCAGTAAGACAGGGAGCTCCTACGAGCAGTACTTC.

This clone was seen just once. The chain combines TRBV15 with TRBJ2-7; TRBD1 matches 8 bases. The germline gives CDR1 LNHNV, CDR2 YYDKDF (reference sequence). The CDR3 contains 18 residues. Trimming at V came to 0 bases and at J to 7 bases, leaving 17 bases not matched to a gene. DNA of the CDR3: TGTGCCACCAGCAGAGATCCCTCCTCCGGGACAGGCAGCCGGGAGCAGTACTTC. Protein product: CATSRDPSSGTGSREQYF.

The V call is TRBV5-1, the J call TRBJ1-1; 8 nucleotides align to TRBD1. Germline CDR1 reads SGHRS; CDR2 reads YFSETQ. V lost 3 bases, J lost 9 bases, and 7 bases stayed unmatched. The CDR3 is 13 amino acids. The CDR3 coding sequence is TGCGCCAGCAGCTCGACAGGGGTAGGTAAAGCTTTCTTT. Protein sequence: CASSSTGVGKAFF.

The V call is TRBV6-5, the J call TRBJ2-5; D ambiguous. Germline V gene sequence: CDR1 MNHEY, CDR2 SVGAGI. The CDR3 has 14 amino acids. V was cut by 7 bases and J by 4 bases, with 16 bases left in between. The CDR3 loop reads CASTRPPPGETQYF. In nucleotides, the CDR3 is TGTGCCAGCACCAGACCCCCTCCGGGAGAGACCCAGTACTTC.

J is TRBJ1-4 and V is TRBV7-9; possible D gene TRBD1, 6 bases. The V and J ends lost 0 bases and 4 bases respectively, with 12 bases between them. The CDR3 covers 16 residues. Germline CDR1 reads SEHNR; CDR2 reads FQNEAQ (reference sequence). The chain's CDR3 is CASSLAYRALNEKLFF. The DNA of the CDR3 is TGTGCCAGCAGCTTAGCCTACAGGGCCCTTAATGAAAAACTGTTTTTT. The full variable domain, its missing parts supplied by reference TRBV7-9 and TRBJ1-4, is DTGVSQNPRHKITKRGQNVTFRCDPISEHNRLYWYRQTLGQGPEFLTYFQNEAQLEKSRLLSDRFSAERPKGSFSTLEIQRTEQGDSAMYLCASSLAYRALNEKLFFGSGTQLSVL.

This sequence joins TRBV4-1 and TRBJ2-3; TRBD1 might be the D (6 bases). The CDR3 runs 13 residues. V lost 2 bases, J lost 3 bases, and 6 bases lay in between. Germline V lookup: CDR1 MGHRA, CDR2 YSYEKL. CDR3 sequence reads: CASSQQGTDTQYF. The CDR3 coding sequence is TGCGCCAGCAGCCAACAGGGGACAGATACGCAGTATTTT.

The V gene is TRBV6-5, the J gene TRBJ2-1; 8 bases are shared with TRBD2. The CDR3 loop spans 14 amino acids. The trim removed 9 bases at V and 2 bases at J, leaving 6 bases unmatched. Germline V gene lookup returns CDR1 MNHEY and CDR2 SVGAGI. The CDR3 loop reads CASRAGVPYNEQFF. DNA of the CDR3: TGTGCCAGTAGAGCGGGGGTTCCCTACAATGAGCAGTTCTTC.

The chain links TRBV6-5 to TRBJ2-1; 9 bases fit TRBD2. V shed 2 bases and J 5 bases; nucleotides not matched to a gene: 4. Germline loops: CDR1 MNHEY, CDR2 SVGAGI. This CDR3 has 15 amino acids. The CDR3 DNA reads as TGTGCCAGCAGTTACGTGACTAGCGGAAACAATGAGCAGTTCTTC. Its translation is CASSYVTSGNNEQFF.

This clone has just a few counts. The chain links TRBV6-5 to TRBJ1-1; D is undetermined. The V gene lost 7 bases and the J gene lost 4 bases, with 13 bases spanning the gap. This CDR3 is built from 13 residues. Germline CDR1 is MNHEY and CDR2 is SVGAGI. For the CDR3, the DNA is TGTGCCAGCAAGACCTACGCGGGCACTGAAGCTTTCTTT. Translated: CASKTYAGTEAFF.

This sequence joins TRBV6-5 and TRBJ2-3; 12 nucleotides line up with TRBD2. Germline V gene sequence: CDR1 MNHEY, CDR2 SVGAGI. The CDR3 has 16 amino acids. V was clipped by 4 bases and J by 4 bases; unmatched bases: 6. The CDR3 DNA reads TGTGCCAGCAGTTTTACTCTAGCGGGGGGGCCAGATACGCAGTATTTT. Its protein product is CASSFTLAGGPDTQYF.

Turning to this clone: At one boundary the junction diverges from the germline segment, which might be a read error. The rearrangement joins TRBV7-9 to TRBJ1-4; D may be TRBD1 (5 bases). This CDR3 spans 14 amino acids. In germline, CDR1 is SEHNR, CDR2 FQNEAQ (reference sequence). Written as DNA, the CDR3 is TGTTCCAGCAGCTTAGCCGGGGGGGTTGAAAAACTGTTTTTT. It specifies CSSSLAGGVEKLFF.

The CDR3 nucleotides read TGTGCCAGCATCAGAGACAGACTCCAAGAGACCCAGTACTTC. Its translation: CASIRDRLQETQYF. The chain combines TRBV2 with TRBJ2-5; a possible D gene is TRBD1 (5 bases). The CDR3 contains 14 residues. V was pared by 7 bases and J by 1 base, with 13 bases between. Germline lookup yields CDR1 SNHLY and CDR2 FYNNEI. Combining the CDR3 with reference TRBV2 and TRBJ2-5 gives the whole variable domain EPEVTQTPSHQVTQMGQEVILRCVPISNHLYFYWYRQILGQKVEFLVSFYNNEISEKSEIFDDQFSVERPDGSNFTLKIRSTKLEDSAMYFCASIRDRLQETQYFGPGTRLLVL.

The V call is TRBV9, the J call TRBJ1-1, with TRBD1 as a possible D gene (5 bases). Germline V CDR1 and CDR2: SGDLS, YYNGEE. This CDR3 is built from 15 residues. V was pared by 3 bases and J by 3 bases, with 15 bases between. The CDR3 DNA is TGTGCCAGCAGCGGGGGGGGGATGTCGTACACTGAAGCTTTCTTT. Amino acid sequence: CASSGGGMSYTEAFF.

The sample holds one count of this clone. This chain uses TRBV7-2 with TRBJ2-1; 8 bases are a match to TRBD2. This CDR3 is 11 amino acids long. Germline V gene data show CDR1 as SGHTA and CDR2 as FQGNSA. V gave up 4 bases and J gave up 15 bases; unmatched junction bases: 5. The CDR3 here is CASSSGTRRFF. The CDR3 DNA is TGTGCCAGCAGCTCCGGGACTAGGAGGTTCTTC.

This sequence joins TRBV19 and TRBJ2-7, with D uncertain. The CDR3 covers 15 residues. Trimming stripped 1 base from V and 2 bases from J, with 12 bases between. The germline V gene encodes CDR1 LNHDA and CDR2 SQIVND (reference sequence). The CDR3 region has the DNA TGTGCCAGTAGTATAGCGGCAGGTCTACCCTACGAGCAGTACTTC. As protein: CASSIAAGLPYEQYF.

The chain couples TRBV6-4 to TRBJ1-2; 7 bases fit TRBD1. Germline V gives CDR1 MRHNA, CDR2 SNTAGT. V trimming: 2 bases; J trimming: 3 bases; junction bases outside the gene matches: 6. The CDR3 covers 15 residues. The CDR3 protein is CASSDGDSSYYGYTF. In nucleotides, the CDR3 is TGTGCCAGCAGTGACGGGGACAGTTCGTACTATGGCTACACCTTC.

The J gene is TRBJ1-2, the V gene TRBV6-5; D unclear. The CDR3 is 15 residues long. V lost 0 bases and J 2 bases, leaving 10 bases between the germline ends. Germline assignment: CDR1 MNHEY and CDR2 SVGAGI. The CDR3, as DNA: TGTGCCAGCAGTTACTCGAACGCGGGCAACTATGGCTACACCTTC. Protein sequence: CASSYSNAGNYGYTF.

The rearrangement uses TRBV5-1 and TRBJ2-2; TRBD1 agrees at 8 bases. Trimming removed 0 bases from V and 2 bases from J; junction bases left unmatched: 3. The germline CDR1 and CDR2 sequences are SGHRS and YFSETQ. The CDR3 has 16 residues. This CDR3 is CASSLAGQVNTGELFF. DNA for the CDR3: TGCGCCAGCAGCTTGGCGGGACAGGTTAACACCGGGGAGCTGTTTTTT.

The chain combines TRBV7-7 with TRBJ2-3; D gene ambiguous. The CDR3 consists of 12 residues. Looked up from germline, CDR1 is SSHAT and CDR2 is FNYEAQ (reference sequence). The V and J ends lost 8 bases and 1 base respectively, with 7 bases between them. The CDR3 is CASSPGTDTQYF. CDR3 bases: TGTGCCAGCTCCCCGGGCACAGATACGCAGTATTTT.

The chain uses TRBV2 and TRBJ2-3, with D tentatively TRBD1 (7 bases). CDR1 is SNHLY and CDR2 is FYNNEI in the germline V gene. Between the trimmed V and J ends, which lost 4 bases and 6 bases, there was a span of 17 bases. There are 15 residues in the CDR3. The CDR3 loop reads CASSGQGGILDTQYF. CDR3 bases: TGTGCCAGCAGTGGGCAGGGGGGAATACTCGATACGCAGTATTTT.

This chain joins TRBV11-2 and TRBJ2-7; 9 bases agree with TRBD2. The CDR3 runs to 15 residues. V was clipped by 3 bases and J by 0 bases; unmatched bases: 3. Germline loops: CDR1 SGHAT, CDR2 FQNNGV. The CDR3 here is CASSLVSGGSYEQYF. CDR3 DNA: TGTGCCAGCAGCTTGGTTAGCGGGGGCTCCTACGAGCAGTACTTC.

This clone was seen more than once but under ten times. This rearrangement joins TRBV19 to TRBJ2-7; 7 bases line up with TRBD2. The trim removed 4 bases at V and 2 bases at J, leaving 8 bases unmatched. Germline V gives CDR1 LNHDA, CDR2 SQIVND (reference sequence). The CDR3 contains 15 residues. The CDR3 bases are TGTGCCAGTAGTAGGGGAGGGGATTCGACCTACGAGCAGTACTTC. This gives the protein CASSRGGDSTYEQYF.

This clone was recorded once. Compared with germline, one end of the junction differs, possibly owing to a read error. The CDR3 coding sequence is TGTTCCAGCAGCTTAGGACTAGCGGATTACAATGAGCAGTTCTTC. Its translation: CSSSLGLADYNEQFF. The gene calls are TRBV7-9 and TRBJ2-1, with TRBD2 matching over 10 bases. The CDR3 contains 15 residues. Germline CDR1 SEHNR, CDR2 FQNEAQ (reference sequence).

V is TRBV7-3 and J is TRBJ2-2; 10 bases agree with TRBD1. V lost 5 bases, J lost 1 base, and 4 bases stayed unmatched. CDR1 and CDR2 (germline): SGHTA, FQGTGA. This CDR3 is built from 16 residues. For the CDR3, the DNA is TGTGCCAGCAGCCCACGGACAGGGGGGAACACCGGGGAGCTGTTTTTT. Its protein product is CASSPRTGGNTGELFF.

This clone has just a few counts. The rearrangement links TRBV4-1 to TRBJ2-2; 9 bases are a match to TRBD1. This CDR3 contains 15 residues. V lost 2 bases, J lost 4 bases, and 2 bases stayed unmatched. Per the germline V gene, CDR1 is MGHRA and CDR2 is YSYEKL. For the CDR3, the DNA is TGCGCCAGCAGCCAACAGACAGGGGGCACCGGGGAGCTGTTTTTT. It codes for CASSQQTGGTGELFF.

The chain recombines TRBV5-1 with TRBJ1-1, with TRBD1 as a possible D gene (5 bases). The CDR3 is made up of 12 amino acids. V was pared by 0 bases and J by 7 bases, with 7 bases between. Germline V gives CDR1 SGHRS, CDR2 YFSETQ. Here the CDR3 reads CASSLAGLEAFF. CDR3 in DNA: TGCGCCAGCAGCTTGGCAGGGCTTGAAGCTTTCTTT.

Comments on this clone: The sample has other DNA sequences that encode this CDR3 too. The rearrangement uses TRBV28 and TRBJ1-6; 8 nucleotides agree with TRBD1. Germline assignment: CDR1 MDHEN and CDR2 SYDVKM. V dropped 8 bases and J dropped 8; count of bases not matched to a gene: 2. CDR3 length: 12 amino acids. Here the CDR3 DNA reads TGTGCCAGCGGACAGGGCGATTCACCCCTCCACTTT. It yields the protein CASGQGDSPLHF.

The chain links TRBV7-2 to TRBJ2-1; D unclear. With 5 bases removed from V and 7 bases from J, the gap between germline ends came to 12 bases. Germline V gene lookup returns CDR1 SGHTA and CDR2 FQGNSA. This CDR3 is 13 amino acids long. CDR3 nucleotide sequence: TGTGCCAGCAGCCCCGCCGGCGGTAATGAGCAGTTCTTC. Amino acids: CASSPAGGNEQFF.

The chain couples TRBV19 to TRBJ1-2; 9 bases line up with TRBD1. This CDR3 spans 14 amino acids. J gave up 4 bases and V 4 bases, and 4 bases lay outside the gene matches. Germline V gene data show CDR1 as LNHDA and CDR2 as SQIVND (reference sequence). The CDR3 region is CASSRGQGTYGYTF. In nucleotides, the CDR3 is TGTGCCAGTAGTAGGGGACAGGGTACCTATGGCTACACCTTC.

Here the CDR3 reads CASSYLDRGEQFF. CDR3 nucleotide sequence: TGTGCCAGCAGTTATCTTGACAGGGGTGAGCAGTTCTTC. The chain employs TRBV7-6 and TRBJ2-1; 8 positions agree with TRBD1. After removal of 6 bases from V and 9 bases from J, the junction contained 7 bases not matched to a gene. CDR3 length equals 13 residues. From germline, CDR1 is SGHVS and CDR2 FNYEAQ.

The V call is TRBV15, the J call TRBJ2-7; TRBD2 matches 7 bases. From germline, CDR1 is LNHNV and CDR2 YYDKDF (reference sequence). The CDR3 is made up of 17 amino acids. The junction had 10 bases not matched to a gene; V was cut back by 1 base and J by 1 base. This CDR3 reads CATSRGRPSSGSYEQYF. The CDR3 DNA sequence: TGTGCCACCAGCAGAGGACGACCCTCTAGCGGTTCCTACGAGCAGTACTTC.

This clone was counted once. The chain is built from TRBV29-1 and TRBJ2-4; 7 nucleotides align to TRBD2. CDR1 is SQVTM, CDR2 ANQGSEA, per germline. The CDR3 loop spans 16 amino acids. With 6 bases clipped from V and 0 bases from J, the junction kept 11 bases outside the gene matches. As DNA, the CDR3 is TGCAGCGTCCGGGGAGGGGTTCGACTAGCCAAAAACATTCAGTACTTC. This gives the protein CSVRGGVRLAKNIQYF.